Included here is one T cell receptor (beta chain) sequence, with context. Its antigen remains unknown. The CDR3 runs to 15 residues. Germline values: CDR1 SNHLY, CDR2 FYNNEI. Trimming shortened V by 0 bases and J by 0 bases, and 8 bases separated the two germline ends. The sample originates from a study of shared clonotypes between healthy human individuals. Clones were read by immunoSEQ multiplex PCR, and TCRdb kept only the in-frame ones, dropping some. The data show 950,000 to 1,100,000 clones, about 77% seen once. Study-level results: Sampling used blood alone; tissue repertoires probably differ. An effect of sequencing depth on clonotype sharing among donors was expected. Sharing across four donors was highest in naive CD4 (approximately 5%) and lowest in memory CD8 (around 0.4%).

The sequenced sample consisted of memory CD4+ T cells sorted from blood. Subset in this sample: CD45RA-negative fraction. The TCR was taken from a man in his late teens or twenties in good health. The chain joins TRBV2 to TRBJ2-5; D call uncertain. CDR3 nucleotide sequence: TGTGCCAGCAGTGAAGCGGTTCACTACCAAGAGACCCAGTACTTC. It encodes CASSEAVHYQETQYF.